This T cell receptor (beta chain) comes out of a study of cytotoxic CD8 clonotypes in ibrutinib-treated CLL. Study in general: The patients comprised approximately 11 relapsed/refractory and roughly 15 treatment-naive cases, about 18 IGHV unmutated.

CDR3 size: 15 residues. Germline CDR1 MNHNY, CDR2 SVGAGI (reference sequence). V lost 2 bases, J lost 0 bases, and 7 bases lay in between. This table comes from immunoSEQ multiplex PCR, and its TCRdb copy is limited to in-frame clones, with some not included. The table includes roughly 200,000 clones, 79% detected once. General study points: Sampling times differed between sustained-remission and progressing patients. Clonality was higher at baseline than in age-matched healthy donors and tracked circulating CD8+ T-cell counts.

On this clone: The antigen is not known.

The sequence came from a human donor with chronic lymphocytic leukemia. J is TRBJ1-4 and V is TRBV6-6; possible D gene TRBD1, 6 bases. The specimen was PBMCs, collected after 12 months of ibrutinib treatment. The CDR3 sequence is CASSYGQPTNEKLFF. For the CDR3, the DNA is TGTGCCAGCAGTTACGGACAGCCAACTAATGAAAAACTGTTTTTT.